This is a list of T cell receptor beta chains from one sample in a study of blood T cell repertoires in COVID-19. TCRdb's table, derived via immunoSEQ multiplex PCR, lists solely in-frame clones and lacks some. Here the sample spans some 300,000 clones, approximately 88% being singletons. Material: PBMCs or T cells enriched from blood (not recorded which). These receptors all come from a woman aged 25 to 39 who had recovered from COVID-19. The CDR3 runs from the conserved cysteine through the conserved F or W. The D gene is left open where the match is weak. Clone size is not always given. Where it is, it says once, few, many or a class for expanded clones.

J	size	V	D	DNA	CDR3
TRBJ2-1	-	TRBV10-1	-	TGCGCCAGCAGTGGAGACTATGGGTACAATGAGCAGTTCTTC	CASSGDYGYNEQFF
TRBJ1-5	-	TRBV7-8	-	TGTGCCAGCAGCTTAGGTGCGCGGCAGCCCCAGCATTTT	CASSLGARQPQHF
TRBJ2-7	few	TRBV5-1	-	TGCGCCAGCAGCCCGGCAGGGTCGGCCTACTACGAGCAGTACTTC	CASSPAGSAYYEQYF
TRBJ1-5	-	TRBV4-1	-	TGCGCCAGCAGCCAGACAACAACAGGGTTAGGAAATCAGCCCCAGCATTTT	CASSQTTTGLGNQPQHF
TRBJ2-7	-	TRBV27	TRBD1	TGTGCCAGCAGGAACAGGGGTACTAGCTCCTACGAGCAGTACTTC	CASRNRGTSSYEQYF
TRBJ1-3	-	TRBV28	-	TGTGCCAGCCGGAGTACTGGAAACACCATATATTTT	CASRSTGNTIYF
TRBJ1-5	-	TRBV11-2	-	TGTGCCAGCAGCCCCACAGTCGATCAGCCCCAGCATTTT	CASSPTVDQPQHF
TRBJ1-1	few	TRBV30	-	TGTGCCTGGAGTGTTTCTGCGGGTTATAGCACTGAAGCTTTCTTT	CAWSVSAGYSTEAFF
TRBJ2-3	-	TRBV6-5	TRBD2	TGTGCCAGCAGTTACTCGAGGGGAGGGGATACGCAGTATTTT	CASSYSRGGDTQYF
TRBJ1-4	few	TRBV7-8	-	TGTGCCAGCAGCAGAGACAGTCTTGCAACTAATGAAAAACTGTTTTTT	CASSRDSLATNEKLFF
TRBJ2-2	once	TRBV4-1	TRBD1	TGCGCCAGCAGCACCGGACAGGGAACCGCCGCGAACACCGGGGAGCTGTTTTTT	CASSTGQGTAANTGELFF
TRBJ2-1	-	TRBV6-5	-	TGTGCCAGCAGAGCTCGGGATCGAAGGGACAATGAGCAGTTCTTC	CASRARDRRDNEQFF
TRBJ1-1	-	TRBV19	TRBD1	TGTGCCAGTAGTATAGATGGGACAGGGAGCCCTGAAGCTTTCTTT	CASSIDGTGSPEAFF
TRBJ1-3	-	TRBV19	-	TGTGCCAGTAGTGGGCGGTGGACTTCTGGAAACACCATATATTTT	CASSGRWTSGNTIYF
TRBJ1-2	-	TRBV6-5	-	TGTGCCAGCTCAACAGGCTATGGCTACACCTTC	CASSTGYGYTF
TRBJ2-3	-	TRBV4-2	-	TGTGCCAGCAGCCAAGTCCTCAGGGCAGATACGCAGTATTTT	CASSQVLRADTQYF
TRBJ1-5	-	TRBV27	TRBD1	TGTGCCAGCAGTAGGCTACTACCGGACAGGGTAAATCAGCCCCAGCATTTT	CASSRLLPDRVNQPQHF
TRBJ2-3	few	TRBV6-5	-	TGTGCCAGCAGCCTACTAGCTACAGATACGCAGTATTTT	CASSLLATDTQYF
TRBJ2-3	-	TRBV19	-	TGTGCCAGTAGTATAGGAGCCATTAGCACAGATACGCAGTATTTT	CASSIGAISTDTQYF
TRBJ2-1	-	TRBV7-8	TRBD2	TGTGCCAGCAGCTTAATGCGCGGGAGGAGGGACTACAATGAGCAGTTCTTC	CASSLMRGRRDYNEQFF
TRBJ2-2	-	TRBV4-2	-	TGTGCCAGCCTGAGCTCTAGGGGCGCCGGGGAGCTGTTTTTT	CASLSSRGAGELFF
TRBJ2-3	-	TRBV3-1/TRBV3-2	TRBD1	TGTGCCAGCAGCCAATTAGGACAGGGGGGGGATACGCAGTATTTT	CASSQLGQGGDTQYF
TRBJ2-1	-	TRBV18	TRBD2	TGTGCCAGCTCACTGACTAGCGGGGGGCACTACTACAATGAGCAGTTCTTC	CASSLTSGGHYYNEQFF
TRBJ2-4	-	TRBV11-2	-	TGTGCCAGCAGCTTGCAGGCCCGCTCGGGGAAGTACTTC	CASSLQARSGKYF
TRBJ1-1	-	TRBV7-3	TRBD1	TGTGCCAGCAGCGTTGAAGGGGGCGCCGGGACTGAAGCTTTCTTT	CASSVEGGAGTEAFF
TRBJ2-1	-	TRBV2	TRBD2	TGTGCCAGCAGTGAAACAACTAGCGTGCTCTTC	CASSETTSVLF
TRBJ2-5	once	TRBV5-6	TRBD2	TGTGCCAGCAGCTTTGACAGGCGGGGGGCCCAAGAGACCCAGTACTTC	CASSFDRRGAQETQYF
TRBJ1-2	-	TRBV2	TRBD1	TGTGCCAGCAGCGGACAGGGGTCCAACTATGGCTACACCTTC	CASSGQGSNYGYTF
TRBJ2-7	-	TRBV7-8	-	TGTGCCAGCAGCTTAAGGAGGACCAACCCCTACGAGCAGTACTTC	CASSLRRTNPYEQYF
TRBJ2-3	-	TRBV11-2	TRBD2	TGTGCCAGCAGCCACATAGCGGGGGGGTCAGATACGCAGTATTTT	CASSHIAGGSDTQYF
TRBJ2-7	-	TRBV28	TRBD1	TGTGCCAGCACCATCCCGACAGGGGGATCGGACGAGCAGTACTTC	CASTIPTGGSDEQYF
TRBJ2-3	-	TRBV5-1	TRBD1	TGCGCCAGCAGCTTGGCCAGGGGGCCCACAGATACGCAGTATTTT	CASSLARGPTDTQYF
TRBJ2-7	-	TRBV9	-	TGTGCCAGCAGCCCCCACGGGGCCTACGAGCAGTACTTC	CASSPHGAYEQYF
TRBJ1-6	-	TRBV27	TRBD1	TGTGCCAGCAGTGGACAGGGGGTTTATTCACCCCTCCACTTT	CASSGQGVYSPLHF
TRBJ2-7	-	TRBV2	-	TGTGCCAGCAGTGGGCCTCGGAGAGGCGAGCAGTACTTC	CASSGPRRGEQYF
TRBJ2-3	-	TRBV27	TRBD1	TGTGCCAGCAGTGACCTGACAGGGGCCACAGATACGCAGTATTTT	CASSDLTGATDTQYF
TRBJ1-2	few	TRBV4-1	-	TGCGCCAGCAGCCAAGAGGGTCAAGGGGCCCTAAACTATGGCTACACCTTC	CASSQEGQGALNYGYTF
TRBJ1-1	-	TRBV7-9	-	TGTGCCAGCAGCTCTACGGGGAACACTGAAGCTTTCTTT	CASSSTGNTEAFF
TRBJ2-3	once	TRBV7-3	TRBD1	TGTGCCAGCAGTCTAAACCGGGACAGGGTCAAGTATTTT	CASSLNRDRVKYF
TRBJ2-1	-	TRBV6-4	-	TGTGCCAGCAGTGAGGCGGGAATGTTCGGTGAGCAGTTCTTC	CASSEAGMFGEQFF
TRBJ2-7	-	TRBV28	-	TGTGCCAGCACCACTCCCGGGACAAGGGTCTACGAGCAGTACTTC	CASTTPGTRVYEQYF
TRBJ1-1	-	TRBV4-3	-	TGCGCCAGCAGCCATGAACAGGGTTTGAACACTGAAGCTTTCTTT	CASSHEQGLNTEAFF